This TCR beta chain is from a study of CD8 T cells in ankylosing spondylitis. Points on this clonotype: The antigen is unknown.

Whole-study results and caveats: Several of the motif variants were reported before in synovial fluid and blood from reactive arthritis. What appeared characteristic of ankylosing spondylitis blood was a TCR beta motif of several highly homologous variants. Disease-linked clones bore a CD8+ phenotype, appearing relatively rarely in peripheral blood. From matched ankylosing spondylitis synovial fluid, disease-linked clones were reportedly recovered at significantly enriched levels.

V dropped 6 bases and J dropped 2 bases, with 20 bases sitting between them. Germline CDR1 and CDR2: ENHRY and SYGVKD. The CDR3 runs 16 residues. Preparation of TCR beta libraries was done by quantitative 5'-RACE with molecular barcodes. TCRdb redid the calling of the 5' RACE reads with MiXCR, one entry per CDR3 protein. The repertoire holds some 840,000 distinct CDR3 sequences, with approximately 10% as singletons. Specimen: blood, either unsorted or a sorted T cell fraction (not recorded which). The chain is built from TRBV10-3 and TRBJ2-7; D may be TRBD2 (5 bases). The sequence came from a male donor with ankylosing spondylitis. CDR3 sequence reads: CAIRSRVGENPYEQYF. The CDR3 DNA reads as TGTGCCATCAGGTCGAGGGTCGGGGAAAACCCCTACGAGCAGTACTTC.